These T cell receptor beta chains were read from a single sample in a study of cytomegalovirus exposure and HLA in healthy donors. Sequencing used immunoSEQ multiplex PCR; TCRdb keeps in-frame clones, though not all of them. Among around 45,000 clones listed, roughly half were seen once. Sequencing was carried out using PBMCs. Receptors were obtained from a man between 60 and 75 years old in good health and CMV-seronegative. The CDR3 runs from the conserved cysteine through the conserved F or W. The D gene is left open where the match is weak. The size field is filled for only some rows; it gives once, few, many or a size class.

TRBV5-5,TRBJ1-2,-,many,TGTGCCAGCAGCTGGAGCGGGGTGCAGGGCTACACCTTC,CASSWSGVQGYTF
TRBV18,TRBJ1-2,-,-,TGTGCCAGCTCACCCACTATGGCAGGGAACTATGGCTACACCTTC,CASSPTMAGNYGYTF
TRBV6-5,TRBJ2-7,TRBD1,-,TGTGCCAGCAGTTACGCCCGGACAGGTTCCTACGAGCAGTACTTC,CASSYARTGSYEQYF
TRBV4-2,TRBJ1-5,-,few,TGTGCCAGCAGCCGGCAGTGGAATCAGCCCCAGCATTTT,CASSRQWNQPQHF
TRBV5-6,TRBJ2-7,-,-,TGTGCCAGCAGCTTGCCAAGCGCCGCCTACGAGCAGTACTTC,CASSLPSAAYEQYF
TRBV4-2,TRBJ2-2,TRBD2,medium-sized,TGTGCCAGCAGCCAGGCCCCCGGGACTAGCGTAATTGGGACCGGGGAGCTGTTTTTT,CASSQAPGTSVIGTGELFF
TRBV7-9,TRBJ1-3,-,-,TGTGCCAGCAGCTCACAGGGAATTGGGGACACCATATATTTT,CASSSQGIGDTIYF
TRBV28,TRBJ2-7,TRBD2,medium-sized,TGTGCCAGCAGTCTAGCGGGAGACGAGCAGTACTTC,CASSLAGDEQYF
TRBV4-2,TRBJ1-4,TRBD1,-,TGTGCCAGCAGACGTATGACAGGGTCCACGGCCGCTAGGTCCGATGAAAAACTGTTTTTT,CASRRMTGSTAARSDEKLFF
TRBV30,TRBJ2-5,TRBD1,-,TGTGCCTGGGAGACATGGGACAGGGGGCATGAGACCCAGTACTTC,CAWETWDRGHETQYF
TRBV11-3,TRBJ2-3,-,-,TGTGCCAGCAAACCGAAAGCGGCGGGGAATACGCAGTATTTT,CASKPKAAGNTQYF
TRBV27,TRBJ2-7,-,few,TGTGCCAGCAGTTTAACTCCTACCTACGAGCAGTACTTC,CASSLTPTYEQYF
TRBV7-9,TRBJ1-2,TRBD1,-,TGTGCCAGCAGCCCGGGGACAGGAGATGTTGGCTACACCTTC,CASSPGTGDVGYTF
TRBV27,TRBJ2-1,TRBD2,-,TGTGCCAGCGAGGGACTAGCGGGAAATGAGCAGTTCTTC,CASEGLAGNEQFF
TRBV2,TRBJ1-4,TRBD1,-,TGTGCCAGCACTCGGACAGGGAGGGATGAAAAACTGTTTTTT,CASTRTGRDEKLFF
TRBV4-1,TRBJ2-1,TRBD2,-,TGCGCCAGCAGCCAAGAGGGCTGGGGGGGGAGTGAGCAGTTCTTC,CASSQEGWGGSEQFF
TRBV4-1,TRBJ1-5,TRBD1,-,TGCGCCAGCAGCCAAAACCGGGACAGGGGATGGAGTCAGCCCCAGCATTTT,CASSQNRDRGWSQPQHF